This T cell receptor beta chain is from a study of vaccination effects on CD4 cells after COVID-19. Whole-study context: After the second dose, samples were taken at median day 72. The study, taken as a whole, reports: There was only 1 of 255 vaccine-induced clones in healthy vaccinees that cross-reacted with common cold coronaviruses. Convalescent patients were scarce in the study, and it lacked early post-infection timepoints. Among infection- and vaccine-induced clones, marked clonal contraction occurred late after vaccination.

CDR3 length: 17 residues. Losses at the gene ends were 1 base for V and 4 bases for J; bases not matched to a gene: 7. Germline assignment: CDR1 SNHLY and CDR2 FYNNEI. With roughly 10 days of culture completed, CD4+ T cells were isolated. Each participant was given two doses of one vaccine (BNT162b2 or mRNA-1273). Method: immunoSEQ multiplex PCR; TCRdb's copy keeps in-frame clones and lacks some. The sample includes about 57,000 clones, less than 80% seen only once; the top ten take 3.5% to 5.5%. To note about this clone: The antigen is unknown.

This specimen consisted of CD4+ T cells from PBMCs cultured without peptide, obtained after COVID-19 vaccination. The chain uses TRBV2 and TRBJ2-1, with 10 bases aligning to TRBD2. The clonotype comes from a human donor who received a COVID-19 vaccine. As DNA, the CDR3 is TGTGCCAGCAGTGAAGAGGTAGCGGGGGGTCCGTACAATGAGCAGTTCTTC. It codes for CASSEEVAGGPYNEQFF.